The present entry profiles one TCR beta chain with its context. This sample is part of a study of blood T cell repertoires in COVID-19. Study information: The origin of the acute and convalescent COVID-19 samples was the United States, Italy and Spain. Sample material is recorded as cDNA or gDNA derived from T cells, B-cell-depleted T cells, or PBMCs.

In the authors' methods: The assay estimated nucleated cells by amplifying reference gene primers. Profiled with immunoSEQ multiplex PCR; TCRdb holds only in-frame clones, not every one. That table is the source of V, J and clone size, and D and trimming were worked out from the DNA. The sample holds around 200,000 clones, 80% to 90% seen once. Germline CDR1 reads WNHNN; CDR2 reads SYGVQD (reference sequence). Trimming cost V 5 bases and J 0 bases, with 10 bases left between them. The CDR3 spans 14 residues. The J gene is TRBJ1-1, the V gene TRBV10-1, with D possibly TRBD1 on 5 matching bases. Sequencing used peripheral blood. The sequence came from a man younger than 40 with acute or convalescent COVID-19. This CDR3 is CASSKTVLNTEAFF. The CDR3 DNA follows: TGCGCCAGCAGTAAGACAGTACTGAACACTGAAGCTTTCTTT.